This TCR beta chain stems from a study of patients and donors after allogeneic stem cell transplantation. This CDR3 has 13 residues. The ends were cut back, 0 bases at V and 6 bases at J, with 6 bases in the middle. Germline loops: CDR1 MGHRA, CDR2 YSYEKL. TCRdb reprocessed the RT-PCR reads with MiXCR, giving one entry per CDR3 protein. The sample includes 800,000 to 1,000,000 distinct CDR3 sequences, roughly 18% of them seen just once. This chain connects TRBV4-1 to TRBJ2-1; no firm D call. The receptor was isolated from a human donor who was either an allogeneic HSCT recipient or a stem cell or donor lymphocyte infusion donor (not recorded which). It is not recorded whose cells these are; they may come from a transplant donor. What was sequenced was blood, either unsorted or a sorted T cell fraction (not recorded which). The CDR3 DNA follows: TGCGCCAGCAGCCAAGAACCCCCCAATGAGCAGTTCTTC. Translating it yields CASSQEPPNEQFF.